This T cell receptor beta chain was recorded in a study of T cell responses to AZD1222 COVID-19 vaccine. Comment on this clone: Antigen specificity is unknown.

Study-wide results and caveats: Females outnumbered males among donors, who were mostly white British; clonal diversity was possibly underestimated. Receipt of two AZD1222 doses was followed by a rise in Spike-specific TCR breadth and depth. Only six or seven AZD1222 recipients tested seropositive at baseline.

Using immunoSEQ multiplex PCR, the repertoire was profiled, and TCRdb retains in-frame clones only, with some absent. The sample lists around 78,000 clones; about 90% were seen once. The receptor was isolated from an adult in good health. Specimen: peripheral blood, collected on day 0 of AZD1222 vaccination.

Written as DNA, the CDR3 is TGTGCCAGCAGGACGGGACAGGGATATAGTGAGCAGTTCTTC. Its protein is CASRTGQGYSEQFF. The chain is built from TRBV6-5 and TRBJ2-1, with 9 positions matching TRBD1. The CDR3 has 14 residues. Per the germline V gene, CDR1 is MNHEY and CDR2 is SVGAGI. V shed 6 bases and J 9 bases; nucleotides not matched to a gene: 9.